This TCR beta chain was recovered during a study of cytomegalovirus exposure and HLA in healthy donors. In the case of this clone: Its antigen is currently unknown.

General study findings and limits: Across HLA loci, a later analysis found differing TCR association rates, with DRB1 most and HLA-C fewest. When analyzed later, a missense DCLRE1C variant was found to be linked to TCR beta V- and J-gene trimming.

60 Vbeta and 13 Jbeta primers were used in PCR. Assay: immunoSEQ multiplex PCR; the TCRdb copy retains only in-frame clones and omits some. The listing records over 60,000 clones. Germline assignment: CDR1 MNHEY and CDR2 SVGAGI. With V trimmed by 5 bases and J by 4 bases, 6 bases remained unmatched. CDR3 length: 14 residues. This receptor was taken from a female donor in good health and CMV-seropositive. The chain links TRBV6-5 to TRBJ2-5; TRBD1 aligns across 8 bases. Input material: PBMCs. In DNA, the CDR3 is TGTGCCAGCAGTCCTTGGACAGGGAGAGAGACCCAGTACTTC. Translating it yields CASSPWTGRETQYF.